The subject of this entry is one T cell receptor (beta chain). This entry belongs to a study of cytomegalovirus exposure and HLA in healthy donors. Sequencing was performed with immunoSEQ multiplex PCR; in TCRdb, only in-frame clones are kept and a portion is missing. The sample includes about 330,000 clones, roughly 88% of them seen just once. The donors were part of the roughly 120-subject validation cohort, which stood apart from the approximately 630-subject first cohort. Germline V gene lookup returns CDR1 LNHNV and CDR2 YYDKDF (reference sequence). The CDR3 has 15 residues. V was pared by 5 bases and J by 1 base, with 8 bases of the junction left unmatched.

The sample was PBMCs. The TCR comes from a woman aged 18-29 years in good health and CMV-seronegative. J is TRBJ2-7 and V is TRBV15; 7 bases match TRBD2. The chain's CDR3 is CATSAGDGYSYEQYF. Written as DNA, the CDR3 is TGTGCCACCAGCGCGGGGGACGGCTATTCCTACGAGCAGTACTTC.